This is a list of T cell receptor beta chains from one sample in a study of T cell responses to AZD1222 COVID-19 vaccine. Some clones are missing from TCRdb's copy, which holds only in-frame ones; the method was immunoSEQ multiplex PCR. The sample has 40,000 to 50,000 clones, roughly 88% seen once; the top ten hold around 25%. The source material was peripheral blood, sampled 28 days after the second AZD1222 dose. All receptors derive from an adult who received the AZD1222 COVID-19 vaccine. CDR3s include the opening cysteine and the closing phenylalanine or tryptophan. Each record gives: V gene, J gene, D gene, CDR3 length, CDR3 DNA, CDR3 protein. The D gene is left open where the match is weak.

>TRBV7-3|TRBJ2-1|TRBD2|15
TGTGCCAGCAGCTCGACGGGGGGGCCGGGTAATGAGCAGTTCTTC
CASSSTGGPGNEQFF
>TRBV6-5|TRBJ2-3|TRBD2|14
TGTGCCAGCAACCGACTAGCGGGCACAGATACGCAGTATTTT
CASNRLAGTDTQYF
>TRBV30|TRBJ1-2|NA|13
TGTGCCTGGAGTGGCGGGGTGGGCTATGGCTACACCTTC
CAWSGGVGYGYTF
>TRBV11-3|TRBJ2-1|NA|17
TGTGCCAGCAGCTCGTCACAGGGACGCGGACCCTACAATGAGCAGTTCTTC
CASSSSQGRGPYNEQFF
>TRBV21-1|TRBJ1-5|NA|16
TGTGCCAGCAGCATAGACAGGGGCCAGGGCAATCAGCCCCAGCATTTT
CASSIDRGQGNQPQHF
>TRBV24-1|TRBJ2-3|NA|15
TGTGCCACCAGCGCCCTAGGGGATGGCACAGATACGCAGTATTTT
CATSALGDGTDTQYF
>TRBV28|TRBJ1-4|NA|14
TGTGCCAGCAGTTCTTGGCCAGCTAATGAAAAACTGTTTTTT
CASSSWPANEKLFF
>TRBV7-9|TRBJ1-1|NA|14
TGTGCCAGCAGCTTAGCTGGACAGAACACTGAAGCTTTCTTT
CASSLAGQNTEAFF
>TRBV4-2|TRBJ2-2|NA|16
TGTGCCAGCAGCCAGTGGGGCGGGGGCTCCACCGGGGAGCTGTTTTTT
CASSQWGGGSTGELFF
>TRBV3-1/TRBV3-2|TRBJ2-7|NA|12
TGTGCCAGCAGCCAAGCTTCCTACGAGCAGTACTTC
CASSQASYEQYF
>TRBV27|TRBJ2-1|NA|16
TGTGCCAGCAGTTTAACCCTTGGAGACTCCTACAATGAGCAGTTCTTC
CASSLTLGDSYNEQFF
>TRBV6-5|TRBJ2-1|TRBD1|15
TGTGCCAGCACAGCCGGGGGACAGGGAACGAATGAGCAGTTCTTC
CASTAGGQGTNEQFF
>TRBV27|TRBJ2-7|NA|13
TGTGCCAGCAGTCGTAGCGGTGCCTACGAGCAGTACTTC
CASSRSGAYEQYF
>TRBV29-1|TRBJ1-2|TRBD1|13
TGCAGCGTCACCGGACAGGTTCGCTATGGCTACACCTTC
CSVTGQVRYGYTF
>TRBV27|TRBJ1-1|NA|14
TGTGCCAGCAGTTCGCTGGGGGGGAGCACTGAAGCTTTCTTT
CASSSLGGSTEAFF
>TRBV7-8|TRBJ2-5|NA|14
TGTGCCAGCAGCCCGCGACGGAGCCAAGAGACCCAGTACTTC
CASSPRRSQETQYF
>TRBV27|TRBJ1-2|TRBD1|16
TGTGCCAGCAGTGCCGGGACAGGGAAGGTAAACTATGGCTACACCTTC
CASSAGTGKVNYGYTF
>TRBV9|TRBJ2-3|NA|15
TGTGCCAGCAGCGTATGGGGCGGGCGGGCAGATACGCAGTATTTT
CASSVWGGRADTQYF
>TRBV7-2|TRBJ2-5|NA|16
TGTGCCAGCAGCTTAAATCCCCCGGGAGAGGGGGAGACCCAGTACTTC
CASSLNPPGEGETQYF
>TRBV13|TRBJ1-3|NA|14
TGTGCCAGCAGCTTACCCGGGTCTGGAAACACCATATATTTT
CASSLPGSGNTIYF